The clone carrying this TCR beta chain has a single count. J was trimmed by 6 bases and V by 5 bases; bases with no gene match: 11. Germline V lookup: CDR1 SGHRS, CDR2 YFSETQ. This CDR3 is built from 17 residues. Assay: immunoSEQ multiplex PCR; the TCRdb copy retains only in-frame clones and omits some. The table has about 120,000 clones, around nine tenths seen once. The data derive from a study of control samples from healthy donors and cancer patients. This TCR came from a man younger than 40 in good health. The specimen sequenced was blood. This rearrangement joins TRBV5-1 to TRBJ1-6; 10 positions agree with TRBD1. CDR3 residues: CASRAVGTGAFNSPLHF. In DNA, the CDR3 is TGCGCCAGCAGAGCCGTCGGGACAGGGGCCTTTAATTCACCCCTCCACTTT.